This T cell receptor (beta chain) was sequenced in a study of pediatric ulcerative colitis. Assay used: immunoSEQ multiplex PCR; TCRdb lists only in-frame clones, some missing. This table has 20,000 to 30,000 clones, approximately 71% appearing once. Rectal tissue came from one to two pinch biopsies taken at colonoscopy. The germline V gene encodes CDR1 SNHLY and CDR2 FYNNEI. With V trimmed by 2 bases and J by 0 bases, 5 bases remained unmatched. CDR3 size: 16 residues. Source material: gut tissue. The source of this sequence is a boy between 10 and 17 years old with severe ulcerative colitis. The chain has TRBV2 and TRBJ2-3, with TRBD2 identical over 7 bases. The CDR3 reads CASSERASGSTDTQYF. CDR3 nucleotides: TGTGCCAGCAGTGAAAGGGCTAGCGGTAGCACAGATACGCAGTATTTT.